Each of the 12 T cell receptor beta chains below was sequenced from the same sample in a study of radiation and T cells in renal cell carcinoma. Profiled with immunoSEQ multiplex PCR; TCRdb holds only in-frame clones, not every one. The data contain about 49,000 clones, around 83% of them singletons. The time point: baseline pretreatment blood. The treatment: 15 Gy SBRT to primary tumor, nephrectomy 4 weeks later. The sequenced sample was blood, obtained from a patient whose treatment included radiotherapy and nephrectomy. These receptors were collected from an older woman with renal cell carcinoma.

The CDR3 DNA is TGTGCCAGCAGTGGTCGGGCCAGTGAGAATGAAAAACTGTTTTTT. It yields the protein CASSGRASENEKLFF. This sequence joins TRBV6-1 and TRBJ1-4; no clear D gene. Germline V gives CDR1 MNHNS, CDR2 SASEGT. The CDR3 is 15 residues long. The V end was cut by 4 bases, the J end by 5 bases, with 14 bases between.

The V gene is TRBV30, the J gene TRBJ1-1, with 9 bases lining up with TRBD1. From germline, CDR1 is GTSNPN and CDR2 SVGIG (reference sequence). This CDR3 is 12 amino acids long. The CDR3 DNA reads as TGTGCGGGGGGACAGGGAGGGCCTGAAGCTTTCTTT. It translates to CAGGQGGPEAFF.

The rearrangement joins TRBV6-5 to TRBJ2-3, with 9 bases identical to TRBD2. Germline CDR1 reads MNHEY; CDR2 reads SVGAGI. With 0 bases clipped from V and 8 bases from J, the junction kept 6 bases outside the gene matches. This CDR3 comprises 15 residues. The CDR3 spells CASSYSGGGGGTQYF. In DNA form, the CDR3 reads TGTGCCAGCAGTTACTCTGGCGGGGGGGGAGGTACGCAGTATTTT.

V gene TRBV29-1 combines with J gene TRBJ1-1; possible D gene TRBD1, 6 bases. The CDR3 runs 15 residues. Trimming shortened V by 6 bases and J by 1 base, and 18 bases separated the two germline ends. CDR1 and CDR2 from the germline V gene are SQVTM and ANQGSEA. CDR3 region: CSVRDIRRRNTEAFF. CDR3 nucleotide sequence: TGCAGCGTGCGGGACATCAGGAGACGGAACACTGAAGCTTTCTTT.

V usage is TRBV19 and J usage is TRBJ1-1; 8 bases match TRBD1. The CDR3 totals 14 residues. The germline V gene has CDR1 LNHDA and CDR2 SQIVND (reference sequence). V was pared by 7 bases and J by 5 bases, with 9 bases of the junction left unmatched. The CDR3 region has the DNA TGTGCCAGTACCATTGGACAGGGCCGAACTGAAGCTTTCTTT. This codes for CASTIGQGRTEAFF.

This chain uses TRBV7-8 with TRBJ2-7; 7 nucleotides align to TRBD2. After removal of 3 bases from V and 5 bases from J, the junction contained 7 bases not matched to a gene. Germline values: CDR1 SGHVS, CDR2 FQNEAQ. The CDR3 covers 14 residues. This CDR3 reads CASSLGGRTHEQYF. CDR3 bases: TGTGCCAGCAGCTTGGGCGGGAGAACCCACGAGCAGTACTTC.

The chain combines TRBV18 with TRBJ2-5; D is possibly TRBD2 (5 bases). Trimming left V 3 bases short and J 5 bases short, with 10 bases between. Germline V gives CDR1 KGHSH, CDR2 LQKENI. The CDR3 extends over 13 amino acids. The CDR3 sequence: CASSPGNEETQYF. The CDR3 nucleotides are TGTGCCAGCTCACCCGGGAACGAGGAGACCCAGTACTTC.

The chain combines TRBV5-4 with TRBJ2-7; D call uncertain. V lost 4 bases and J lost 6, with 11 bases in between. This CDR3 has 12 amino acids. Per the germline V gene, CDR1 is SGHNT and CDR2 is YYREEE (reference sequence). The CDR3 nucleotides read TGTGCCAGCAGCGTAAGGGTTGGCGAGCAGTACTTC. It specifies CASSVRVGEQYF.

V is TRBV4-3 and J is TRBJ2-3, with 9 bases identical to TRBD2. This CDR3 contains 16 residues. Germline assignment: CDR1 LGHNA and CDR2 YSLEER. V gave up 0 bases and J gave up 4 bases; unmatched junction bases: 5. The CDR3 nucleotides read TGCGCCAGCAGCCAAGAAATAGCGGGAGCGTCAGATACGCAGTATTTT. Translating gives CASSQEIAGASDTQYF.

The chain recombines TRBV7-2 with TRBJ1-2; D ambiguous. Germline CDR1 is SGHTA and CDR2 is FQGNSA. V lost 4 bases and J 7 bases, leaving 7 bases between the germline ends. The CDR3 is made up of 11 amino acids. The CDR3 DNA reads TGTGCCAGCAGCTCCAGCTCTGGCTACACCTTC. It specifies CASSSSSGYTF.

This clone came up once. The chain combines TRBV20-1 with TRBJ2-5; perhaps TRBD2 as D (6 bases). The CDR3 has 11 amino acids. The germline CDR1 and CDR2 sequences are DFQATT and SNEGSKA (reference sequence). V gave up 1 base and J gave up 9 bases, with 9 bases separating them. CDR3: CSARAPGAQYF. In DNA form, the CDR3 reads TGCAGTGCTAGAGCCCCGGGGGCCCAGTACTTC.

This chain uses TRBV2 with TRBJ1-1; 7 positions match TRBD1. Looked up from germline, CDR1 is SNHLY and CDR2 is FYNNEI. V trimming: 1 base; J trimming: 4 bases; junction bases outside the gene matches: 9. This CDR3 comprises 16 residues. Here the CDR3 DNA reads TGTGCCAGCAGTGAAGGACAGGGCATTTTGGGCACTGAAGCTTTCTTT. Translated, it gives CASSEGQGILGTEAFF.